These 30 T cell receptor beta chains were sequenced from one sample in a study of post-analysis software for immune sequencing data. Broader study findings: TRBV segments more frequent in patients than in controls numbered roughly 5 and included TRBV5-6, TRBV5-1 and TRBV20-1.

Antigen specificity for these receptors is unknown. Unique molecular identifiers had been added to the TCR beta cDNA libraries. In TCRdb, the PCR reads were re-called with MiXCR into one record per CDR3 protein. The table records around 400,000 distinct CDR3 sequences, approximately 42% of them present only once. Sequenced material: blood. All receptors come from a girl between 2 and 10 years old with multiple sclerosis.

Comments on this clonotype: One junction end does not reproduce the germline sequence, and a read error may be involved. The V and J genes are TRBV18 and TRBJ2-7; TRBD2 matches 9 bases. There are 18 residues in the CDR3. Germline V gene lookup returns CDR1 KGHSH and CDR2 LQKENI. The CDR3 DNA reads TGTGCCAGTTCACCTGAGCCCCTAGCGGGGACAAGCTCCTACGAGCAGTACTTC. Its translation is CASSPEPLAGTSSYEQYF.

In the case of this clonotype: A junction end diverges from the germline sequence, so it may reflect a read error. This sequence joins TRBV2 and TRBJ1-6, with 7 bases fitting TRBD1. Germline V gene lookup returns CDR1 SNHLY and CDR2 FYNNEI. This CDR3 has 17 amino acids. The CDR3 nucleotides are TGTGCCGGCAGTGAAGCTCCTGGACAGGCGCCTGATTCACCCCTCCACTTT. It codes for CAGSEAPGQAPDSPLHF.

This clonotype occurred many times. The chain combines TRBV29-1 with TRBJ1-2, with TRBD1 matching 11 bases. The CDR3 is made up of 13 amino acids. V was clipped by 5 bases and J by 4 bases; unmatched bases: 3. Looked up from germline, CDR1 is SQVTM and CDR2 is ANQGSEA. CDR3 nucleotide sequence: TGCAGCGTTCCCGGGACAGGGGGCTATGGCTACACCTTC. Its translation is CSVPGTGGYGYTF.

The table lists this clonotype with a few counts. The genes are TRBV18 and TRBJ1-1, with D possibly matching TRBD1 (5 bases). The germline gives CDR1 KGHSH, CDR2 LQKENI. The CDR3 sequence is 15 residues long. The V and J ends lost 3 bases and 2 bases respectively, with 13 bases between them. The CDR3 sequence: CASSPSLDSNTEAFF. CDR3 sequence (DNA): TGTGCCAGCTCACCCTCTCTTGACAGTAACACTGAAGCTTTCTTT. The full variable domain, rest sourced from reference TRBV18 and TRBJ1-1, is NAGVMQNPRHLVRRRGQEARLRCSPMKGHSHVYWYRQLPEEGLKFMVYLQKENIIDESGMPKERFSAEFPKEGPSILRIQQVVRGDSAAYFCASSPSLDSNTEAFFGQGTRLTVV.

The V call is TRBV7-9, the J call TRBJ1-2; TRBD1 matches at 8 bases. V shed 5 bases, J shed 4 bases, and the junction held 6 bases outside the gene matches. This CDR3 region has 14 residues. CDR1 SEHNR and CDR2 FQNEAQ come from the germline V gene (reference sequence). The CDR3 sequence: CASSLSQGVYGYTF. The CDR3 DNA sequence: TGTGCCAGCAGCCTATCACAGGGGGTCTATGGCTACACCTTC.

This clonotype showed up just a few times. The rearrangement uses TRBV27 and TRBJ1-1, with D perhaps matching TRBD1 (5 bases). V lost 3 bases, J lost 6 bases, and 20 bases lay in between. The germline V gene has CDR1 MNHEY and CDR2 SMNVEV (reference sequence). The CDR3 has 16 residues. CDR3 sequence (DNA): TGTGCCAGCAGTTTTGAGCGGGCGGGGCAAGGCGCTGAAGCTTTCTTT. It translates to CASSFERAGQGAEAFF.

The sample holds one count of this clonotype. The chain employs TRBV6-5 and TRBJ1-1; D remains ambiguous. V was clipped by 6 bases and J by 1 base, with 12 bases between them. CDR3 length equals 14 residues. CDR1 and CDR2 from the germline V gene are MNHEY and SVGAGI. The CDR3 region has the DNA TGTGCCAGCAGCCCCACAGTCCCGAACACTGAAGCTTTCTTT. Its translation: CASSPTVPNTEAFF.

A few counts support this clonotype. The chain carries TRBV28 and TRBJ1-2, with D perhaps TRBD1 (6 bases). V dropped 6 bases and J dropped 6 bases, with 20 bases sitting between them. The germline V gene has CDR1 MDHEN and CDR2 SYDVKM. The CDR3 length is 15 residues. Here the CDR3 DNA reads TGTGCCAGCAGCATTGGGTGGGGGCGCGGGGATGGCTACACCTTC. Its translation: CASSIGWGRGDGYTF.

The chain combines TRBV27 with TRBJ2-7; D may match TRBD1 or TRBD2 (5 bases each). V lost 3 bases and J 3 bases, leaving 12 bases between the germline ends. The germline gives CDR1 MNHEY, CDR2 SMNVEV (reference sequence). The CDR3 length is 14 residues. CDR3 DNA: TGTGCCAGCAGTTTCAAGGGACGGGGCTACGAGCAGTACTTC. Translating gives CASSFKGRGYEQYF.

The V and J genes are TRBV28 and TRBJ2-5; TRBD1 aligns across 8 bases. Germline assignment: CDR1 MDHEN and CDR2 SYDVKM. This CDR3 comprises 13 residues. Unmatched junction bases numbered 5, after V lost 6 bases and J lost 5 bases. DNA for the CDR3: TGTGCCAGCAGAGGACAGGGCAGGGAGACCCAGTACTTC. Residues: CASRGQGRETQYF.

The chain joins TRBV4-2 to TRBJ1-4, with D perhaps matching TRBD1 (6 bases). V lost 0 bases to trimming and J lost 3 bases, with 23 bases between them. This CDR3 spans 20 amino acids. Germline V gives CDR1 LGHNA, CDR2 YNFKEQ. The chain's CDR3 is CASSQEVGWVQGPPNEKLFF. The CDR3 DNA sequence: TGTGCCAGCAGCCAAGAGGTCGGATGGGTACAGGGCCCCCCTAATGAAAAACTGTTTTTT.

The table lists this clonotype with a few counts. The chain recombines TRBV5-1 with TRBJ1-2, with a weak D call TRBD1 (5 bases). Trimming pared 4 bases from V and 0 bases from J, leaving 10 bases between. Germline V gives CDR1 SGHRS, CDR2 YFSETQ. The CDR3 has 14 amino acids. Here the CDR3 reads CASSATATNYGYTF. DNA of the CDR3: TGCGCCAGCAGCGCGACAGCTACTAACTATGGCTACACCTTC.

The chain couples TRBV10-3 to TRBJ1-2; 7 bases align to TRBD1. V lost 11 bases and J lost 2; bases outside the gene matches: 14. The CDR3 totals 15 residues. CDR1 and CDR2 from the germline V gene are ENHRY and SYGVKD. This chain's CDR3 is CASTPTPGQNYGYTF. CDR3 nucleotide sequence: TGTGCCTCTACACCGACTCCGGGACAGAACTATGGCTACACCTTC.

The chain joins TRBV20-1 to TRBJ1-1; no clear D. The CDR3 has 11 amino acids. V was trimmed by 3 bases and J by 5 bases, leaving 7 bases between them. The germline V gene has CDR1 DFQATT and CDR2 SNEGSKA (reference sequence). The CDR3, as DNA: TGCAGTGCTAGTACTCCGACTGAAGCTTTCTTT. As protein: CSASTPTEAFF.

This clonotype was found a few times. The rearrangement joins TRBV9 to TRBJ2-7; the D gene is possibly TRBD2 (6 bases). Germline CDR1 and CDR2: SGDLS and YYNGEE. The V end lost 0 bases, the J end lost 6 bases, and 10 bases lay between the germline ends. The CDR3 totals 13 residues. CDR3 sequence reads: CASSVVGGFEQYF. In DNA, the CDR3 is TGTGCCAGCAGCGTAGTGGGAGGTTTCGAGCAGTACTTC.

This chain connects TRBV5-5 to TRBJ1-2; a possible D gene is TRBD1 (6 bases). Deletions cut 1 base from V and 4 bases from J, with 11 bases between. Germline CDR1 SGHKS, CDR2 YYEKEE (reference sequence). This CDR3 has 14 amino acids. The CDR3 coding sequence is TGTGCCAGCAGCTTGAGCAGGGGTAGCTATGGCTACACCTTC. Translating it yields CASSLSRGSYGYTF.

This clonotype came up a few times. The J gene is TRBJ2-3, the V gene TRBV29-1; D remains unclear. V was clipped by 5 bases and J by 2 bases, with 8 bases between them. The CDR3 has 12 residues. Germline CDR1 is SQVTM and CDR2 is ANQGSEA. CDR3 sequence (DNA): TGCAGCGTTTCGGTTACCACAGATACGCAGTATTTT. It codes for CSVSVTTDTQYF.

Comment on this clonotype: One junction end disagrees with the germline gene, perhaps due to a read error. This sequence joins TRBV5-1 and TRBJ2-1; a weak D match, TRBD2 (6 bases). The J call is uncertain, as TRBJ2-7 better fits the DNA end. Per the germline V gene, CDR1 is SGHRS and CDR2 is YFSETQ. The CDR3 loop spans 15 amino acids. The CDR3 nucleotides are TGCGCCGGCAGCCTAGGACTAATCTCCTACAATGAGCAGTACTTC. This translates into CAGSLGLISYNEQYF.

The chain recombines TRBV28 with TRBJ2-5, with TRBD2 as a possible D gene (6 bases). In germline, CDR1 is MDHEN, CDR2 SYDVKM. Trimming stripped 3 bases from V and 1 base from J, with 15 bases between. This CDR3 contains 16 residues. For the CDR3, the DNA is TGTGCCAGCAGTTTCCCATTAGGAGGGCCCCAAGAGACCCAGTACTTC. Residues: CASSFPLGGPQETQYF.

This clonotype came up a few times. CDR3 in DNA: TGCGCCAGCAGCCAAGATAGGGCGGATAATGAAAAACTGTTTTTT. Its translation: CASSQDRADNEKLFF. The chain recombines TRBV4-3 with TRBJ1-4; no clear D gene. CDR3 size: 15 residues. Trimming left V 0 bases short and J 4 bases short, with 9 bases between. Germline CDR1 LGHNA, CDR2 YSLEER.

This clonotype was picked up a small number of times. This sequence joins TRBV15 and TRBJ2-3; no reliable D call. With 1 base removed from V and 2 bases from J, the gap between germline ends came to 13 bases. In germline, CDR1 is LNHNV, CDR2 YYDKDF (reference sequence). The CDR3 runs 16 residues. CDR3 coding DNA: TGTGCCACCAGCAGAGCGCAGGACCTCCACACAGATACGCAGTATTTT. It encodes CATSRAQDLHTDTQYF.

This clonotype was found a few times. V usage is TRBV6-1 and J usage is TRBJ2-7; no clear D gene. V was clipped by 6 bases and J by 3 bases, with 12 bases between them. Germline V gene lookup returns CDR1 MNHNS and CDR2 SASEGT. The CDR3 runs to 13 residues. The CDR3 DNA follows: TGTGCCAGCAGCGATGGTAACAGCTACGAGCAGTACTTC. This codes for CASSDGNSYEQYF.

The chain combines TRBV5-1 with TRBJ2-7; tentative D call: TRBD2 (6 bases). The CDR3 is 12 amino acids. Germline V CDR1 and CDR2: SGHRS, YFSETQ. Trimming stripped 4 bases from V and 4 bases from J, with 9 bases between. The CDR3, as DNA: TGCGCCAGCAGCCGAAGCGGGTACGAGCAGTACTTC. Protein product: CASSRSGYEQYF.

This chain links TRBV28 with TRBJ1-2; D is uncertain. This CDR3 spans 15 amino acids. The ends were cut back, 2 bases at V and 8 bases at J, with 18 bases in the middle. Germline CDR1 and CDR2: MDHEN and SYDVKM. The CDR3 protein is CASSLDGVLRKGYTF. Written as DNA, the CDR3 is TGTGCCAGCAGTTTAGACGGGGTTTTGAGGAAGGGCTACACCTTC.

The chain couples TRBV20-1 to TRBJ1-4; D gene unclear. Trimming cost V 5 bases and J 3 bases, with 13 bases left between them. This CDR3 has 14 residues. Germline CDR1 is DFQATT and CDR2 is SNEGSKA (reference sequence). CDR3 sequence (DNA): TGCAGTGCTGAGTTCCGGAGCTCTAATGAAAAACTGTTTTTT. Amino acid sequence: CSAEFRSSNEKLFF.

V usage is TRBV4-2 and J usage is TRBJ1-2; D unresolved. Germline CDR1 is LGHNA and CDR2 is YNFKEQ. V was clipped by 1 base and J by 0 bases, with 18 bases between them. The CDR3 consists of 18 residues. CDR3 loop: CASSQAQRIYSSNYGYTF. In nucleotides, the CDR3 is TGTGCCAGCAGCCAAGCCCAAAGGATCTATAGTTCTAACTATGGCTACACCTTC.

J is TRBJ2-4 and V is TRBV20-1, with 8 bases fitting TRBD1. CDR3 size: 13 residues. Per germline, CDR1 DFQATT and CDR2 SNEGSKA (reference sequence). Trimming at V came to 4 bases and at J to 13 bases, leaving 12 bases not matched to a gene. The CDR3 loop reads CSANPGQDFEQYF. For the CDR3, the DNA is TGCAGTGCTAACCCGGGACAGGATTTTGAGCAGTACTTC.

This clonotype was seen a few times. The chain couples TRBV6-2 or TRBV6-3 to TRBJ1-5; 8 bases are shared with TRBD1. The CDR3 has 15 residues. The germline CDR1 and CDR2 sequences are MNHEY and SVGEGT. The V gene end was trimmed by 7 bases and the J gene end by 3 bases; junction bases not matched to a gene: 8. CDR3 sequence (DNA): TGTGCCAGCAAAAGACAGGGGATCTACAATCAGCCCCAGCATTTT. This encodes CASKRQGIYNQPQHF.

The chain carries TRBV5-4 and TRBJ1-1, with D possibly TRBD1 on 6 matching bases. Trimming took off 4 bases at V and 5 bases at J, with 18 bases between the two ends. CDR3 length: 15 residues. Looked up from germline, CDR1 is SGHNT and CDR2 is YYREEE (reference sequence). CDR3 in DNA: TGTGCCAGCAGCGGGGGGGGCACCGCCGATACTGAAGCTTTCTTT. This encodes CASSGGGTADTEAFF. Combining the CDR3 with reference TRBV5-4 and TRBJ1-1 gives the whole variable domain ETGVTQSPTHLIKTRGQQVTLRCSSQSGHNTVSWYQQALGQGPQFIFQYYREEENGRGNFPPRFSGLQFPNYSSELNVNALELDDSALYLCASSGGGTADTEAFFGQGTRLTVV.

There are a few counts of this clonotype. The CDR3 sequence is CASSPQYYTEAFF. The CDR3 bases are TGTGCCAGCAGCCCTCAATATTACACTGAAGCTTTCTTT. The chain combines TRBV7-2 with TRBJ1-1, with unresolved D. Germline V CDR1 and CDR2: SGHTA, FQGNSA. Trimming removed 5 bases at V and 3 bases at J, with 10 bases between. The CDR3 consists of 13 residues.